The 21 T cell receptor beta chains below come from one sample, sequenced in a study of identical twins. One entry per CDR3 protein, called by TCRdb with MiXCR from the 5' RACE reads. This sample has about 210,000 distinct CDR3 sequences, with approximately 9% found just once. The sample was memory (CD45RO+) T cells sorted from blood. These receptors originate from a woman younger than 35 in good health.

This clonotype occurred many times. V gene TRBV7-2 combines with J gene TRBJ2-5, with 7 bases aligning to TRBD2. This CDR3 is built from 14 residues. The germline V gene encodes CDR1 SGHTA and CDR2 FQGNSA. With 5 bases clipped from V and 5 bases from J, the junction kept 8 bases outside the gene matches. The CDR3 loop is CASSHRTSWETQYF. The DNA of the CDR3 is TGTGCCAGCAGCCATAGGACTAGTTGGGAGACCCAGTACTTC. Based on the CDR3 plus reference TRBV7-2 and TRBJ2-5, the full variable domain is GAGVSQSPSNKVTEKGKDVELRCDPISGHTALYWYRQSLGQGLEFLIYFQGNSAPDKSGLPSDRFSAERTGGSVSTLTIQRTQQEDSAVYLCASSHRTSWETQYFGPGTRLLVL.

This clonotype has a handful of counts. The rearrangement joins TRBV6-5 to TRBJ1-2; tentatively, D is TRBD1 (6 bases). Per germline, CDR1 MNHEY and CDR2 SVGAGI. Trimming removed 2 bases from V and 5 bases from J, with 21 bases in between. CDR3 length equals 17 residues. The CDR3 loop is CASSYKINSWGLYGYTF. The CDR3 nucleotides are TGTGCCAGCAGTTACAAGATCAACTCGTGGGGGCTTTATGGCTACACCTTC.

Ten or more counts support this clonotype. The V gene is TRBV5-1, the J gene TRBJ2-6; D is perhaps TRBD1 or TRBD2 (5 bases each). Trimming shortened V by 4 bases and J by 2 bases, and 13 bases separated the two germline ends. This CDR3 is built from 16 residues. CDR1 and CDR2 from the germline V gene are SGHRS and YFSETQ. The CDR3, as DNA: TGCGCCAGCAGCCCGGGACGGACCACTGGGGCCAACGTCCTGACTTTC. It yields the protein CASSPGRTTGANVLTF.

This clonotype was seen at least ten times. The J gene is TRBJ2-7, the V gene TRBV7-9; 7 bases line up with TRBD1. The CDR3 is 14 residues long. V lost 5 bases and J lost 0; bases outside the gene matches: 4. Germline CDR1 and CDR2: SEHNR and FQNEAQ (reference sequence). As DNA, the CDR3 is TGTGCCAGCAGCCGGGACAGCTACTCCTACGAGCAGTACTTC. Encoded protein: CASSRDSYSYEQYF. The full variable domain, completed using reference TRBV7-9 and TRBJ2-7, is DTGVSQNPRHKITKRGQNVTFRCDPISEHNRLYWYRQTLGQGPEFLTYFQNEAQLEKSRLLSDRFSAERPKGSFSTLEIQRTEQGDSAMYLCASSRDSYSYEQYFGPGTRLTVT.

This clonotype appeared many times. The chain is built from TRBV2 and TRBJ2-1; D uncertain. CDR3 length: 11 residues. Trimming took off 6 bases at V and 8 bases at J, with 8 bases between the two ends. Germline V lookup: CDR1 SNHLY, CDR2 FYNNEI. CDR3 sequence: CASSPDDEQFF. The CDR3 coding sequence is TGTGCCAGCAGCCCCGATGATGAGCAGTTCTTC.

This clonotype has a handful of counts. The chain has TRBV6-5 and TRBJ2-7; a possible D gene is TRBD2 (5 bases). The length of the CDR3 is 14 residues. The V gene's germline CDR1 is MNHEY and CDR2 SVGAGI. V was shortened by 0 bases and J by 3 bases, with 9 bases between the two germline ends. The CDR3 region has the DNA TGTGCCAGCAGTTACTCTATGAGGGTCTACGAGCAGTACTTC. Its translation is CASSYSMRVYEQYF.

This clonotype was detected only a few times. The chain combines TRBV4-1 with TRBJ2-5; the D is unclear. CDR1 is MGHRA and CDR2 is YSYEKL in the germline V gene. The CDR3 contains 15 residues. The V end was cut by 3 bases, the J end by 3 bases, with 14 bases between. The CDR3 DNA reads TGCGCCAGCAGCCATACCATAAACCAGAAAGAGACCCAGTACTTC. It yields the protein CASSHTINQKETQYF.

This clonotype was picked up a small number of times. The chain is built from TRBV15 and TRBJ2-5; D not certain. The CDR3 is 14 residues long. The V gene lost 0 bases and the J gene lost 3 bases, with 8 bases spanning the gap. Germline CDR1 reads LNHNV; CDR2 reads YYDKDF (reference sequence). The CDR3 sequence: CATSRDFTEETQYF. The CDR3, as DNA: TGTGCCACCAGCAGAGATTTTACAGAAGAGACCCAGTACTTC.

This clonotype was observed at least ten times. V is TRBV30 and J is TRBJ1-1; D remains ambiguous. The V gene's germline CDR1 is GTSNPN and CDR2 SVGIG (reference sequence). The CDR3 runs 13 residues. Between the trimmed V and J ends, which lost 3 bases and 1 base, there was a span of 9 bases. The CDR3 DNA is TGTGCCTGGAGCGCGGTCAAGAACACTGAAGCTTTCTTT. Protein product: CAWSAVKNTEAFF. The whole variable domain, remainder taken from reference TRBV30 and TRBJ1-1, is SQTIHQWPATLVQPVGSPLSLECTVEGTSNPNLYWYRQAAGRGLQLLFYSVGIGQISSEVPQNLSASRPQDRQFILSSKKLLLSDSGFYLCAWSAVKNTEAFFGQGTRLTVV.

This chain's CDR3 is CASRTNLAEAFF. The CDR3 DNA is TGTGCCAGCAGAACCAACCTAGCTGAAGCTTTCTTT. V gene TRBV5-5 combines with J gene TRBJ1-1; D ambiguous. There are 12 residues in the CDR3. The germline V gene encodes CDR1 SGHKS and CDR2 YYEKEE (reference sequence). V shed 5 bases and J shed 6 bases, with 11 bases lying between them.

A few counts support this clonotype. The rearrangement links TRBV6-5 to TRBJ1-4; D is unresolved. There are 13 residues in the CDR3. V was trimmed by 0 bases and J by 8 bases, leaving 7 bases between them. The germline CDR1 and CDR2 sequences are MNHEY and SVGAGI. CDR3 loop: CASSYSGREKLFF. CDR3 in DNA: TGTGCCAGCAGTTACTCAGGGAGGGAAAAACTGTTTTTT.

This clonotype was observed at least ten times. The rearrangement joins TRBV7-2 to TRBJ2-5, with D perhaps matching TRBD1 (5 bases). Trimming removed 5 bases at V and 4 bases at J, with 11 bases between. CDR1 SGHTA and CDR2 FQGNSA come from the germline V gene. The CDR3 length is 13 residues. CDR3 protein: CASSRVQGETQYF. CDR3 in DNA: TGTGCCAGCAGCCGAGTCCAGGGAGAGACCCAGTACTTC.

This clonotype came up once. This sequence may be a read error, since a much larger clone differs from it by one base. The J gene is TRBJ1-1, the V gene TRBV3-1; no clear D. The CDR3 consists of 11 residues. CDR1 and CDR2 from the germline V gene are LGHDT and YNNKEL (reference sequence). The CDR3 is CASSQRAEVFF. Written as DNA, the CDR3 is TGTGCCAGCAGCCAGAGGGCTGAAGTTTTCTTT.

This clonotype was detected a few times. The rearrangement uses TRBV12-3 or TRBV12-4 and TRBJ2-3, with D possibly TRBD2 on 5 matching bases. The CDR3 loop spans 15 amino acids. V lost 3 bases and J 2 bases, leaving 12 bases between the germline ends. The DNA for the CDR3 is TGTGCCAGCAGTTTTTTTGGAGCGGCCACAGATACGCAGTATTTT. Protein: CASSFFGAATDTQYF.

V is TRBV20-1 and J is TRBJ1-4; possibly TRBD1 for D (5 bases). Between the trimmed V and J ends, which lost 6 bases and 3 bases, there was a span of 11 bases. The CDR3 sequence is 13 residues long. CDR1 and CDR2 (germline): DFQATT, SNEGSKA (reference sequence). In DNA form, the CDR3 reads TGCAGTGCCCAACTAGGGGCTAATGAAAAACTGTTTTTT. This encodes CSAQLGANEKLFF.

The chain joins TRBV12-3 or TRBV12-4 to TRBJ2-2; D call uncertain. This CDR3 comprises 13 residues. V was clipped by 3 bases and J by 6 bases, with 8 bases between them. CDR3 protein: CASSLWESGELFF. In DNA form, the CDR3 reads TGTGCCAGCAGTTTGTGGGAATCCGGGGAGCTGTTTTTT.

In its sample, this clonotype was seen a few times. The CDR3 loop is CASSGGPRAGELFF. The CDR3 nucleotides read TGCGCCAGCAGCGGCGGCCCACGGGCCGGGGAGCTGTTTTTT. V is TRBV5-1 and J is TRBJ2-2; D unresolved. Trimming removed 4 bases at V and 6 bases at J, with 13 bases between. The CDR3 length is 14 residues. Germline lookup yields CDR1 SGHRS and CDR2 YFSETQ.

V is TRBV12-3 or TRBV12-4 and J is TRBJ2-1; D not certain. Trimming took off 2 bases at V and 0 bases at J, with 5 bases between the two ends. The length of the CDR3 is 14 residues. CDR3 loop: CASSLKISYNEQFF. Written as DNA, the CDR3 is TGTGCCAGCAGTTTAAAGATCTCCTACAATGAGCAGTTCTTC.

This clonotype was detected only a few times. The chain joins TRBV27 to TRBJ1-1; D is uncertain. Germline V gives CDR1 MNHEY, CDR2 SMNVEV (reference sequence). The ends were cut back, 7 bases at V and 0 bases at J, with 9 bases in the middle. This CDR3 comprises 13 residues. CDR3 sequence reads: CASKKGVNTEAFF. The CDR3 DNA reads as TGTGCCAGCAAAAAAGGCGTGAACACTGAAGCTTTCTTT.

CDR3 bases: TGTGCCAGCAGTGAACACAGTTTCACAGATACGCAGTATTTT. It translates to CASSEHSFTDTQYF. This chain links TRBV6-4 with TRBJ2-3; D not resolved. Per germline, CDR1 MRHNA and CDR2 SNTAGT. With 3 bases removed from V and 2 bases from J, the gap between germline ends came to 9 bases. The CDR3 runs to 14 residues.

A few counts support this clonotype. The chain employs TRBV3-1 and TRBJ1-2; D is unresolved. Trimming left V 2 bases short and J 0 bases short, with 7 bases between. Looked up from germline, CDR1 is LGHDT and CDR2 is YNNKEL (reference sequence). The CDR3 runs to 14 residues. CDR3 amino acids: CASSQRRSNYGYTF. The CDR3 bases are TGTGCCAGCAGCCAAAGGCGTTCTAACTATGGCTACACCTTC. The whole variable domain, filled in from reference TRBV3-1 and TRBJ1-2, reads DTAVSQTPKYLVTQMGNDKSIKCEQNLGHDTMYWYKQDSKKFLKIMFSYNNKELIINETVPNRFSPKSPDKAHLNLHINSLELGDSAVYFCASSQRRSNYGYTFGSGTRLTVV.